These 20 T cell receptor beta chains share one sample of origin, sequenced in a study of glioma-infiltrating T cells after dendritic cell vaccination. Using immunoSEQ multiplex PCR, the repertoire was profiled, and TCRdb retains in-frame clones only, with some absent. Of about 50,000 clones in the sample, 85% to 90% are singletons; the top ten hold about 9%. Time point defined: after dendritic cell vaccination, including at tumor progression/relapse. This specimen consisted of blood, obtained after dendritic cell vaccination. The receptors originated from a human donor with glioblastoma.

The V gene is TRBV2, the J gene TRBJ1-2; D perhaps matches TRBD1 (5 bases). The CDR3 runs 12 residues. Germline loops: CDR1 SNHLY, CDR2 FYNNEI. Trimming removed 8 bases at V and 2 bases at J, with 9 bases between. The CDR3 spells CASEAGNYGYTF. The CDR3 DNA is TGTGCCAGCGAGGCAGGGAACTATGGCTACACCTTC.

The chain has TRBV6-5 and TRBJ2-3; TRBD2 agrees at 7 bases. V shed 5 bases and J 4 bases; nucleotides not matched to a gene: 6. Germline V gene data show CDR1 as MNHEY and CDR2 as SVGAGI. The CDR3 covers 14 residues. The CDR3 reads CASSTGTTPDTQYF. The CDR3 coding sequence is TGTGCCAGCAGTACCGGGACTACTCCAGATACGCAGTATTTT.

The chain is built from TRBV29-1 and TRBJ1-2; TRBD1 agrees at 7 bases. CDR1 SQVTM and CDR2 ANQGSEA come from the germline V gene. The junction had 12 bases not matched to a gene; V was cut back by 0 bases and J by 8 bases. The length of the CDR3 is 15 residues. In DNA form, the CDR3 reads TGCAGCGTTGAAGACTGGGAACAGGGGTCTCGGGGCTACACCTTC. Encoded protein: CSVEDWEQGSRGYTF.

The CDR3, as DNA: TGTGCCAGCAGTGAAGCGGGCGGGAGGACAGATACGCAGTATTTT. Translation: CASSEAGGRTDTQYF. The gene calls are TRBV6-1 and TRBJ2-3; 8 bases agree with TRBD2. CDR1 is MNHNS and CDR2 is SASEGT in the germline V gene. This CDR3 contains 15 residues. Unmatched junction bases numbered 2, after V lost 0 bases and J lost 3 bases.

V gene TRBV18 combines with J gene TRBJ2-7; TRBD1 aligns across 9 bases. CDR1 is KGHSH, CDR2 LQKENI, per germline. V trimming: 3 bases; J trimming: 1 base; junction bases outside the gene matches: 1. The CDR3 contains 14 residues. The DNA of the CDR3 is TGTGCCAGCTCACCGGACAGGGGTTCCTACGAGCAGTACTTC. It codes for CASSPDRGSYEQYF.

The rearrangement links TRBV4-1 to TRBJ1-1; 8 bases agree with TRBD1. With 2 bases clipped from V and 5 bases from J, the junction kept 16 bases outside the gene matches. The germline gives CDR1 MGHRA, CDR2 YSYEKL. This CDR3 has 18 amino acids. CDR3 DNA: TGCGCCAGCAGCCAACTATACAGGCGGCAGGGGGCGGAAACTGAAGCTTTCTTT. This gives the protein CASSQLYRRQGAETEAFF.

The rearrangement uses TRBV4-2 and TRBJ1-2; 7 bases are shared with TRBD1. The germline V gene encodes CDR1 LGHNA and CDR2 YNFKEQ. The CDR3 contains 15 residues. The ends lost 3 bases at V and 6 bases at J; junction bases unmatched: 10. This chain's CDR3 is CASSHDLTGLDGYTF. The CDR3 coding sequence is TGTGCCAGCAGCCACGACCTGACAGGGCTTGATGGCTACACCTTC.

The chain joins TRBV13 to TRBJ1-1; a weak D match, TRBD1 (6 bases). The germline V and J ends were trimmed by 0 bases and 7 bases, with 24 bases remaining between them. This CDR3 region has 18 residues. The V gene's germline CDR1 is PRHDT and CDR2 FYEKMQ (reference sequence). DNA for the CDR3: TGTGCCAGCAGCTTAGGCTCGCCCCTACAGGGCCATCTTCTTGAAGCTTTCTTT. Translating gives CASSLGSPLQGHLLEAFF.

The chain links TRBV7-2 to TRBJ2-5, with 7 bases that match TRBD2. After removal of 1 base from V and 5 bases from J, the junction contained 1 base not matched to a gene. The CDR3 contains 13 residues. Germline V lookup: CDR1 SGHTA, CDR2 FQGNSA. CDR3 bases: TGTGCCAGCAGCTTAGGGGGGGGTGAGACCCAGTACTTC. It translates to CASSLGGGETQYF.

This clone was recorded once. The chain joins TRBV7-3 to TRBJ2-7; D is perhaps TRBD2 (5 bases). Germline V gives CDR1 SGHTA, CDR2 FQGTGA. V was clipped by 1 base and J by 4 bases, with 8 bases between them. CDR3 length equals 13 residues. CDR3 in DNA: TGTGCCAGCAGCTTAATAGGAGGATACGAGCAGTACTTC. It encodes CASSLIGGYEQYF.

This clone was seen a handful of times. V gene TRBV6-5 combines with J gene TRBJ2-5; TRBD2 might be the D (5 bases). CDR3 length: 13 residues. V dropped 2 bases and J dropped 5 bases, with 9 bases sitting between them. Germline CDR1 MNHEY, CDR2 SVGAGI. CDR3 amino acids: CASSYSGGETQYF. CDR3 DNA: TGTGCCAGCAGTTACAGCGGTGGGGAGACCCAGTACTTC.

This chain uses TRBV11-2 with TRBJ1-1, with D unclear. V gave up 4 bases and J gave up 5 bases, with 11 bases separating them. Germline assignment: CDR1 SGHAT and CDR2 FQNNGV. This CDR3 is 13 amino acids long. CDR3 DNA: TGTGCCAGCAGCTCATTAAGCGGTACTGAAGCTTTCTTT. Translated, it gives CASSSLSGTEAFF.

This chain connects TRBV10-1 to TRBJ2-7, with 7 bases matching TRBD1. The V gene end was trimmed by 6 bases and the J gene end by 1 base; junction bases not matched to a gene: 15. CDR1 is WNHNN and CDR2 is SYGVQD in the germline V gene (reference sequence). CDR3 length equals 17 residues. The CDR3 DNA is TGCGCCAGCAGAGCCCCCCGACAGGGAACCTCATCCTACGAGCAGTACTTC. Its translation is CASRAPRQGTSSYEQYF.

This clone appeared a single time. This chain uses TRBV7-2 with TRBJ1-3, with D possibly TRBD1 on 5 matching bases. The CDR3 length is 16 residues. The V gene's germline CDR1 is SGHTA and CDR2 FQGNSA. The V end lost 0 bases, the J end lost 0 bases, and 9 bases lay between the germline ends. The CDR3, as DNA: TGTGCCAGCAGCTTAGCAGGGGCTAGCTCTGGAAACACCATATATTTT. Encoded protein: CASSLAGASSGNTIYF. Based on the CDR3 plus reference TRBV7-2 and TRBJ1-3, the full variable domain is GAGVSQSPSNKVTEKGKDVELRCDPISGHTALYWYRQSLGQGLEFLIYFQGNSAPDKSGLPSDRFSAERTGGSVSTLTIQRTQQEDSAVYLCASSLAGASSGNTIYFGEGSWLTVV.

The chain links TRBV29-1 to TRBJ1-1; D not certain. The CDR3 consists of 13 residues. V dropped 3 bases and J dropped 1 base, with 9 bases sitting between them. Looked up from germline, CDR1 is SQVTM and CDR2 is ANQGSEA. The CDR3 reads CSVDPTGNTEAFF. The CDR3 nucleotides are TGCAGCGTTGACCCGACGGGGAACACTGAAGCTTTCTTT.

This clone was seen only once. The V call is TRBV6-1, the J call TRBJ1-1; 7 bases agree with TRBD1. Germline V CDR1 and CDR2: MNHNS, SASEGT. Trimming took 3 bases from V and 0 from J; bases not matched to a gene: 4. The CDR3 length is 15 residues. In nucleotides, the CDR3 is TGTGCCAGCAGTGAGGGGACAGAAATGAACACTGAAGCTTTCTTT. This sequence encodes CASSEGTEMNTEAFF.

This clone was detected a few times. The chain carries TRBV30 and TRBJ2-3; 10 nucleotides align to TRBD2. This CDR3 region has 15 residues. CDR1 and CDR2 (germline): GTSNPN, SVGIG (reference sequence). The J segment lost 2 bases and the V segment lost 7 bases, leaving 9 bases of the junction unmatched. Here the CDR3 reads CAYTTSGRPTDTQYF. CDR3 coding DNA: TGTGCCTACACGACTAGCGGGCGTCCCACAGATACGCAGTATTTT. The whole variable domain, filled in from reference TRBV30 and TRBJ2-3, reads SQTIHQWPATLVQPVGSPLSLECTVEGTSNPNLYWYRQAAGRGLQLLFYSVGIGQISSEVPQNLSASRPQDRQFILSSKKLLLSDSGFYLCAYTTSGRPTDTQYFGPGTRLTVL.

The chain recombines TRBV4-3 with TRBJ2-3, with a possible D match to TRBD1 (6 bases). Germline V CDR1 and CDR2: LGHNA, YSLEER. There are 12 residues in the CDR3. Between the trimmed V and J ends, which lost 6 bases and 5 bases, there was a span of 9 bases. This chain's CDR3 is CASRGAEDTQYF. For the CDR3, the DNA is TGCGCCAGCAGGGGGGCCGAAGATACGCAGTATTTT.

The rearrangement uses TRBV7-8 and TRBJ1-2; D might be TRBD1 (6 bases). Germline CDR1 is SGHVS and CDR2 is FQNEAQ. Trimming took 2 bases from V and 7 from J, leaving 17 bases between them. The CDR3 is made up of 15 amino acids. In nucleotides, the CDR3 is TGTGCCAGCAGCTTAAGGACAGCCGATCTTGTTGGCTACACCTTC. It is translated as CASSLRTADLVGYTF.

The V and J genes are TRBV9 and TRBJ1-1, with 7 bases aligning to TRBD1. In germline, CDR1 is SGDLS, CDR2 YYNGEE. This CDR3 contains 16 residues. Trimming at V came to 0 bases and at J to 0 bases, leaving 5 bases not matched to a gene. Here the CDR3 DNA reads TGTGCCAGCAGCGTAGTAGCAGGGGGATTGAACACTGAAGCTTTCTTT. Residues: CASSVVAGGLNTEAFF.